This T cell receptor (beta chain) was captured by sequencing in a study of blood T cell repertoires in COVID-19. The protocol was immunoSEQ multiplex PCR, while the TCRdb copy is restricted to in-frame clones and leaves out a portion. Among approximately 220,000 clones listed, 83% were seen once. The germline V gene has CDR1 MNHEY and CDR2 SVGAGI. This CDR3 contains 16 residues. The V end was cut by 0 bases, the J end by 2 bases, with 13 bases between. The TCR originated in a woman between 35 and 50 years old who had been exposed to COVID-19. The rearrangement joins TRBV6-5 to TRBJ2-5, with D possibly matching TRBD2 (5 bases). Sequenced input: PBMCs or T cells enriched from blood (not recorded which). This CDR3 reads CASSYSTRGQQETQYF. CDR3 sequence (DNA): TGTGCCAGCAGTTACTCGACTCGGGGTCAACAAGAGACCCAGTACTTC.